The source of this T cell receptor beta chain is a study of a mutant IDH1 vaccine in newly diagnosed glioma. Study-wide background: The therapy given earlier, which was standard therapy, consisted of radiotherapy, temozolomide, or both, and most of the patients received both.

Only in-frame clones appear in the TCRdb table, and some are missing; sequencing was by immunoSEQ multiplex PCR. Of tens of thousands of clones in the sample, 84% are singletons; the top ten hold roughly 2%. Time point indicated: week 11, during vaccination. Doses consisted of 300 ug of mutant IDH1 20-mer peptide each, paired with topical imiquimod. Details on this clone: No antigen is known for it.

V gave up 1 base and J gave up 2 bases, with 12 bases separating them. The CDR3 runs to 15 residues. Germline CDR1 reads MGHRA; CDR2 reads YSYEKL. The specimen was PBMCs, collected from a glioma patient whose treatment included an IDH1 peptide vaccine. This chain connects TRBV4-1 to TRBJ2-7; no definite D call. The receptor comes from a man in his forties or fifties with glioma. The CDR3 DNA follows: TGCGCCAGCAGCCAAGGGTCAGGCACCCCCTACGAGCAGTACTTC. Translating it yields CASSQGSGTPYEQYF.